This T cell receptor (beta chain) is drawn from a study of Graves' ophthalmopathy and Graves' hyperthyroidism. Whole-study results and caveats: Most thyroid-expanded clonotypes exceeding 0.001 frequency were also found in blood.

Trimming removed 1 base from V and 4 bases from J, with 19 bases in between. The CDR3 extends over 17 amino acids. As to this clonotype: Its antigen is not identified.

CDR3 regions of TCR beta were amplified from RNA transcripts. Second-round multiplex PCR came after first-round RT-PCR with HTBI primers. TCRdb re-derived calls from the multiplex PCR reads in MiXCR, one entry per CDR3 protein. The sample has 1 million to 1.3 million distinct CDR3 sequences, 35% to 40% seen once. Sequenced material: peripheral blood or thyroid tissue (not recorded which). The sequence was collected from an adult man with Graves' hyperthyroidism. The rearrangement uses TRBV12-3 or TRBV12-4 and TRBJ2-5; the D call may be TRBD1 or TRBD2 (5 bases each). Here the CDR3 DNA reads TGTGCCAGCAGTTTAGACTTGTCGGAAGCTGGGGGAGAGACCCAGTACTTC. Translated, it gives CASSLDLSEAGGETQYF.